This T cell receptor (beta chain) was sequenced for a study of cytomegalovirus exposure and HLA in healthy donors. Use of 60 Vbeta and 13 Jbeta primers characterized the PCR. Produced via immunoSEQ multiplex PCR; TCRdb's table is partial and in-frame only. The sample has around 150,000 clones, around 80% seen once; the top ten hold 5% to 6.5%. Trimming removed 1 base from V and 7 bases from J, with 11 bases in between. The CDR3 consists of 14 residues. Germline V gene sequence: CDR1 LNHDA, CDR2 SQIVND (reference sequence). This receptor was identified in a man aged 25 to 40 in good health and CMV-seropositive. J is TRBJ2-1 and V is TRBV19; tentative D call: TRBD2 (5 bases). The specimen sequenced was PBMCs. CDR3 nucleotides: TGTGCCAGTAGTATAGGAGGGCTACCTAATGAGCAGTTCTTC. This sequence encodes CASSIGGLPNEQFF.